One and the same sample provided the 32 T cell receptor beta chains below, sequenced in a study of OX40 agonist ivuxolimab in advanced cancers. The library was made by the immunoSEQ multiplex PCR assay. Held by TCRdb, this immuneACCESS table contains in-frame sequences only and omits some clones. Under half of the omission traces to an unresolved V gene where checked; the cause of the rest is unknown. The sample includes some 45,000 clones, with about nine tenths observed a single time. The ten largest clonotypes hold 15% to 20% of the sample. Sequencing was performed on CD4+ or CD8+ T cells sorted from blood, taken in a trial of the OX40 agonist ivuxolimab. The receptors derive from an adult with an advanced solid tumor such as melanoma, head and neck, liver or kidney cancer.

A single count supports this clone. The rearrangement uses TRBV5-4 and TRBJ2-7; D is ambiguous. Germline lookup yields CDR1 SGHNT and CDR2 YYREEE (reference sequence). Trimming removed 2 bases at V and 6 bases at J, with 9 bases between. This CDR3 region has 12 residues. Written as DNA, the CDR3 is TGTGCCAGCAGCTTCCAGGCGGCCGAGCAGTACTTC. Protein: CASSFQAAEQYF. The whole variable domain, filled in from reference TRBV5-4 and TRBJ2-7, reads ETGVTQSPTHLIKTRGQQVTLRCSSQSGHNTVSWYQQALGQGPQFIFQYYREEENGRGNFPPRFSGLQFPNYSSELNVNALELDDSALYLCASSFQAAEQYFGPGTRLTVT.

This clone was counted once. This rearrangement joins TRBV14 to TRBJ1-2; no clear D gene. The CDR3 runs 13 residues. Trimming pared 1 base from V and 7 bases from J, leaving 10 bases between. Germline V lookup: CDR1 SGHDN, CDR2 FVKESK. The CDR3 sequence: CASSQVQLFGYTF. For the CDR3, the DNA is TGTGCCAGCAGCCAAGTGCAGTTATTTGGCTACACCTTC. The variable domain in full, with the rest retrieved from reference TRBV14 and TRBJ1-2, is EAGVTQFPSHSVIEKGQTVTLRCDPISGHDNLYWYRRVMGKEIKFLLHFVKESKQDESGMPNNRFLAERTGGTYSTLKVQPAELEDSGVYFCASSQVQLFGYTFGSGTRLTVV.

This sequence joins TRBV29-1 and TRBJ2-7; D possibly corresponds to TRBD1 (5 bases). V lost 6 bases, J lost 2 bases, and 8 bases lay in between. This CDR3 is built from 11 residues. Germline lookup yields CDR1 SQVTM and CDR2 ANQGSEA. CDR3 residues: CSVDRTYEQYF. The CDR3 DNA follows: TGCAGCGTCGACAGAACCTACGAGCAGTACTTC.

The V and J genes are TRBV5-8 and TRBJ2-5; TRBD1 aligns across 12 bases. Germline V gives CDR1 SGHTS, CDR2 YDEGEE. V was clipped by 2 bases and J by 4 bases; unmatched bases: 3. The CDR3 loop spans 15 amino acids. Here the CDR3 reads CASSLGTGGSETQYF. The CDR3 nucleotides are TGTGCCAGCAGCTTAGGGACAGGGGGCTCAGAGACCCAGTACTTC.

V is TRBV4-1 and J is TRBJ2-2; the D gene could be TRBD1 or TRBD2 (5 bases each). CDR1 MGHRA and CDR2 YSYEKL come from the germline V gene. The CDR3 has 15 residues. Trimming stripped 0 bases from V and 6 bases from J, with 11 bases between. The CDR3 bases are TGCGCCAGCAGCCAAGATGGTGTGGGGGCCGGGGAGCTGTTTTTT. Encoded protein: CASSQDGVGAGELFF.

This clone has more than one count but fewer than ten. The gene calls are TRBV6-6 and TRBJ1-2; 7 bases fit TRBD1. V was clipped by 0 bases and J by 4 bases; unmatched bases: 5. CDR3 length: 15 amino acids. Germline lookup yields CDR1 MNHNY and CDR2 SVGAGI (reference sequence). This CDR3 is CASSYSRQGVYGYTF. CDR3 DNA sequence: TGTGCCAGCAGTTACTCTAGACAGGGCGTCTATGGCTACACCTTC.

This clone was recorded only once. This chain uses TRBV27 with TRBJ2-5; 12 positions match TRBD2. V dropped 1 base and J dropped 3; count of bases not matched to a gene: 9. The germline gives CDR1 MNHEY, CDR2 SMNVEV (reference sequence). This CDR3 contains 18 residues. In DNA form, the CDR3 reads TGTGCCAGCAGTTTATTGGCTAGCGGGAGGGCCTTAGAAGAGACCCAGTACTTC. This gives the protein CASSLLASGRALEETQYF.

This clone showed up just once. V usage is TRBV4-1 and J usage is TRBJ1-5, with D unclear. The germline V gene has CDR1 MGHRA and CDR2 YSYEKL. The V end lost 0 bases, the J end lost 6 bases, and 12 bases lay between the germline ends. This CDR3 contains 15 residues. CDR3 residues: CASSQDWAVGQPQHF. The CDR3 nucleotides read TGCGCCAGCAGCCAAGATTGGGCGGTGGGTCAGCCCCAGCATTTT.

This sequence joins TRBV15 and TRBJ2-5; 8 positions agree with TRBD1. V was clipped by 3 bases and J by 2 bases; unmatched bases: 2. The CDR3 loop spans 14 amino acids. Germline CDR1 reads LNHNV; CDR2 reads YYDKDF (reference sequence). Written as DNA, the CDR3 is TGTGCCACCAGCAGGACAGGGGTTCAAGAGACCCAGTACTTC. Its translation is CATSRTGVQETQYF.

The chain carries TRBV19 and TRBJ2-6, with no clear D. The CDR3 totals 15 residues. The germline gives CDR1 LNHDA, CDR2 SQIVND (reference sequence). V lost 2 bases, J lost 4 bases, and 9 bases lay in between. DNA for the CDR3: TGTGCCAGTAGTATAATACAAATCGGGGCCAACGTCCTGACTTTC. Its protein product is CASSIIQIGANVLTF.

The chain carries TRBV6-1 and TRBJ2-5; D not resolved. V lost 0 bases to trimming and J lost 0 bases, with 5 bases between them. This CDR3 contains 14 residues. Germline lookup yields CDR1 MNHNS and CDR2 SASEGT. The CDR3, as DNA: TGTGCCAGCAGTGAAGCAGTAAACCAAGAGACCCAGTACTTC. Translation gives CASSEAVNQETQYF.

The J gene is TRBJ1-2, the V gene TRBV28; 7 bases map to TRBD1. The germline CDR1 and CDR2 sequences are MDHEN and SYDVKM. V trimming: 11 bases; J trimming: 0 bases; junction bases outside the gene matches: 21. There are 18 residues in the CDR3. CDR3 loop: CASSAAETGIEANYGYTF. The CDR3 DNA sequence: TGTGCCTCCTCAGCAGCGGAGACAGGGATCGAAGCTAACTATGGCTACACCTTC.

This chain connects TRBV19 to TRBJ2-3, with D unclear. The V end lost 7 bases, the J end lost 0 bases, and 11 bases lay between the germline ends. The germline CDR1 and CDR2 sequences are LNHDA and SQIVND (reference sequence). CDR3 length: 14 residues. Written as DNA, the CDR3 is TGTGCCAGTAACAGAGGCCCTAGCACAGATACGCAGTATTTT. Its protein product is CASNRGPSTDTQYF.

This clone was counted between two and nine times. The chain carries TRBV27 and TRBJ2-1; D ambiguous. Per germline, CDR1 MNHEY and CDR2 SMNVEV (reference sequence). This CDR3 has 17 amino acids. Trimming shortened V by 2 bases and J by 5 bases, and 19 bases separated the two germline ends. CDR3 sequence reads: CASSLISGHTPNNEQFF. The CDR3 coding sequence is TGTGCCAGCAGTTTAATCTCTGGGCACACCCCCAACAATGAGCAGTTCTTC.

This chain uses TRBV2 with TRBJ2-7; TRBD2 matches at 10 bases. J was trimmed by 2 bases and V by 4 bases; bases with no gene match: 2. The CDR3 sequence is 14 residues long. CDR1 and CDR2 from the germline V gene are SNHLY and FYNNEI. The CDR3 coding sequence is TGTGCCAGCAGTGGACTAGCGGGCCCCTACGAGCAGTACTTC. This encodes CASSGLAGPYEQYF.

The chain employs TRBV7-8 and TRBJ1-5; D gene ambiguous. V lost 5 bases and J lost 10, with 12 bases in between. This CDR3 contains 12 residues. Germline V gene lookup returns CDR1 SGHVS and CDR2 FQNEAQ. The CDR3 region has the DNA TGTGCCAGCAGCCCTGATTATCTACCCCAGCATTTT. Translation gives CASSPDYLPQHF.

In DNA, the CDR3 is TGTGCCACCAGCAGAGATCAGGGGGCGAATGGCTACACCTTC. Its protein product is CATSRDQGANGYTF. This sequence joins TRBV15 and TRBJ1-2, with 8 bases matching TRBD1. V was pared by 0 bases and J by 6 bases, with 3 bases of the junction left unmatched. The germline V gene has CDR1 LNHNV and CDR2 YYDKDF (reference sequence). This CDR3 has 14 residues. Full variable domain (remainder filled in from reference TRBV15 and TRBJ1-2): DAMVIQNPRYQVTQFGKPVTLSCSQTLNHNVMYWYQQKSSQAPKLLFHYYDKDFNNEADTPDNFQSRRPNTSFCFLDIRSPGLGDTAMYLCATSRDQGANGYTFGSGTRLTVV.

The chain employs TRBV5-3 and TRBJ1-3; TRBD1 aligns across 7 bases. TRBV5-3 is noted as an ORF with a role that remains uncertain. CDR3 length: 15 residues. The ends lost 4 bases at V and 4 bases at J; junction bases unmatched: 8. The CDR3 loop is CARSTQSTGGNTIYF. DNA of the CDR3: TGTGCCAGAAGCACACAATCGACAGGGGGAAACACCATATATTTT.

CDR3 protein: CASSSGLADTDQETQYF. CDR3 coding DNA: TGTGCCAGCAGCTCGGGACTAGCGGATACGGACCAAGAGACCCAGTACTTC. The V call is TRBV11-1, the J call TRBJ2-5, with 11 bases matching TRBD2. Germline lookup yields CDR1 SGHAT and CDR2 FQDESV (reference sequence). The CDR3 length is 17 residues. Trimming removed 4 bases from V and 0 bases from J; junction bases left unmatched: 7. Complete variable domain (other parts from reference TRBV11-1 and TRBJ2-5): EAEVAQSPRYKITEKSQAVAFWCDPISGHATLYWYRQILGQGPELLVQFQDESVVDDSQLPKDRFSAERLKGVDSTLKIQPAELGDSAMYLCASSSGLADTDQETQYFGPGTRLLVL.

The chain links TRBV5-4 to TRBJ2-3, with a tentative D call TRBD2 (5 bases). With 0 bases removed from V and 2 bases from J, the gap between germline ends came to 13 bases. CDR1 is SGHNT and CDR2 is YYREEE in the germline V gene (reference sequence). The CDR3 has 16 amino acids. This chain's CDR3 is CASSLGASRDTDTQYF. The CDR3 DNA reads TGTGCCAGCAGCTTGGGAGCTAGCAGAGACACAGATACGCAGTATTTT.

The table lists this clone with a few counts. The gene calls are TRBV6-1 and TRBJ2-7; maybe TRBD1 (6 bases). The germline V gene has CDR1 MNHNS and CDR2 SASEGT. The V and J ends lost 7 bases and 4 bases respectively, with 8 bases between them. The CDR3 contains 11 residues. CDR3 DNA: TGTGCCAGCACCCAGGGGTACGAGCAGTACTTC. Its protein product is CASTQGYEQYF.

The chain combines TRBV30 with TRBJ1-2; D possibly corresponds to TRBD1 (6 bases). Trimming removed 0 bases from V and 2 bases from J, with 13 bases in between. The CDR3 is 15 residues long. The V gene's germline CDR1 is GTSNPN and CDR2 SVGIG (reference sequence). CDR3: CAWSVQWTDNYGYTF. Written as DNA, the CDR3 is TGTGCCTGGAGTGTACAGTGGACAGACAACTATGGCTACACCTTC.

In this sample, this clone turned up once. J is TRBJ1-5 and V is TRBV19; D call uncertain. CDR1 is LNHDA, CDR2 SQIVND, per germline (reference sequence). Trimming took 1 base from V and 0 from J, leaving 7 bases between them. This CDR3 region has 15 residues. The CDR3 loop is CASSIGTNSNQPQHF. CDR3 nucleotides: TGTGCCAGTAGTATAGGCACCAATAGCAATCAGCCCCAGCATTTT.

V usage is TRBV5-4 and J usage is TRBJ2-5, with D possibly being TRBD2 (5 bases). With 0 bases removed from V and 4 bases from J, the gap between germline ends came to 10 bases. Germline V lookup: CDR1 SGHNT, CDR2 YYREEE (reference sequence). CDR3 length: 14 residues. In DNA, the CDR3 is TGTGCCAGCAGCTTGGGGCTAGCTGGAGAGACCCAGTACTTC. This codes for CASSLGLAGETQYF.

To note about this clone: A read error may account for a junction end that differs from germline. The CDR3 protein is CASREAGMNEQFF. The CDR3 bases are TGTGCCAGCAGAGAAGCGGGGATGAATGAGCAGTTCTTC. The rearrangement links TRBV6-1 to TRBJ2-1; 7 positions agree with TRBD2. Germline values: CDR1 MNHNS, CDR2 SASEGT. This CDR3 has 13 amino acids.

The chain carries TRBV27 and TRBJ1-1; D uncertain. The CDR3 length is 14 residues. The germline V and J ends were trimmed by 0 bases and 4 bases, with 9 bases remaining between them. The germline CDR1 and CDR2 sequences are MNHEY and SMNVEV (reference sequence). The CDR3, as DNA: TGTGCCAGCAGTTTATCAGCTATGGTCACTGAAGCTTTCTTT. Residues: CASSLSAMVTEAFF.

This sequence joins TRBV15 and TRBJ2-1, with 7 bases fitting TRBD1. V lost 5 bases, J lost 10 bases, and 8 bases stayed unmatched. This CDR3 comprises 13 residues. Germline CDR1 LNHNV, CDR2 YYDKDF (reference sequence). CDR3 bases: TGTGCCACCAGCTTTGACAGGGCCCGAGAGCAGTTCTTC. It yields the protein CATSFDRAREQFF.

V usage is TRBV5-1 and J usage is TRBJ2-1; TRBD1 aligns across 7 bases. V trimming: 2 bases; J trimming: 1 base; junction bases outside the gene matches: 9. This CDR3 spans 17 amino acids. The germline V gene has CDR1 SGHRS and CDR2 YFSETQ. The CDR3 region has the DNA TGCGCCAGCAGCTTCGACGACAGGGTGGGGTCCTACAATGAGCAGTTCTTC. Residues: CASSFDDRVGSYNEQFF.

Here the CDR3 DNA reads TGTGCCAGCACAACAGGGGACTATGGCTACACCTTC. Translating it yields CASTTGDYGYTF. V usage is TRBV6-6 and J usage is TRBJ1-2, with 7 bases that match TRBD1. The CDR3 length is 12 residues. V gave up 7 bases and J gave up 3 bases; unmatched junction bases: 2. In germline, CDR1 is MNHNY, CDR2 SVGAGI (reference sequence).

As to this clone: A read error may produce the germline difference seen at one junction end. The rearrangement joins TRBV6-1 to TRBJ1-3, with a weak D call TRBD1 (6 bases). The germline V gene has CDR1 MNHNS and CDR2 SASEGT. The CDR3 contains 12 residues. The chain's CDR3 is CAGRQVNNTIYF. CDR3 nucleotides: TGTGCCGGCAGACAGGTGAACAACACCATATATTTT.

V and J are TRBV30 and TRBJ2-3; 8 bases align to TRBD2. CDR1 is GTSNPN, CDR2 SVGIG, per germline (reference sequence). This CDR3 region has 16 residues. The trim removed 8 bases at V and 0 bases at J, leaving 13 bases unmatched. CDR3 DNA: TGTGCCCTAGGGGCGGGAGGTGTTGGGAGCACAGATACGCAGTATTTT. Translated: CALGAGGVGSTDTQYF.

J is TRBJ1-4 and V is TRBV4-1; D not certain. The V gene's germline CDR1 is MGHRA and CDR2 YSYEKL. Trimming took 0 bases from V and 8 from J, leaving 13 bases between them. CDR3 length: 15 amino acids. In nucleotides, the CDR3 is TGCGCCAGCAGCCAAGATTCGGCAGGTTGGGAAAAACTGTTTTTT. Amino acid sequence: CASSQDSAGWEKLFF.